What follows are 25 T cell receptor beta chains derived from one specimen sequenced in a study of lung T cells in sarcoidosis with Löfgren's syndrome. TCRdb itself ran the reads through MiXCR, one entry per CDR3 protein. Of about 21,000 distinct CDR3 sequences in the sample, about 20% were seen once. What was sequenced was CD4+ T cells from PBMCs. These receptors all stem from a human donor with sarcoidosis (Löfgren's syndrome or another form), or a control subject (not recorded which).

This clonotype was counted many times. J is TRBJ2-3 and V is TRBV12-3 or TRBV12-4; D gene uncertain. The V end lost 1 base, the J end lost 0 bases, and 5 bases lay between the germline ends. This CDR3 has 14 amino acids. CDR3 sequence reads: CASSLDVSTDTQYF. For the CDR3, the DNA is TGTGCCAGCAGTTTAGACGTTAGCACAGATACGCAGTATTTT.

This chain connects TRBV20-1 to TRBJ2-1; D is tentatively TRBD1 or TRBD2 (5 bases each). V was shortened by 0 bases and J by 5 bases, with 14 bases between the two germline ends. CDR1 DFQATT and CDR2 SNEGSKA come from the germline V gene (reference sequence). CDR3 length equals 15 residues. This CDR3 reads CSARDPGAGNNEQFF. DNA for the CDR3: TGCAGTGCTAGAGACCCCGGGGCAGGGAACAATGAGCAGTTCTTC.

Comment on this clonotype: This may be a read error: a much more frequent sequence differs by one nucleotide. The rearrangement links TRBV7-2 to TRBJ2-7; D is perhaps TRBD1 (5 bases). Germline values: CDR1 SGHTA, CDR2 FQGNSA. This CDR3 contains 15 residues. CDR3 amino acids: CASSPGWAPRYEHYF. The CDR3 DNA is TGTGCCAGCAGCCCAGGGTGGGCCCCTCGCTACGAGCATTACTTC.

This clonotype appeared many times. The chain uses TRBV20-1 and TRBJ2-7, with 8 nucleotides matching TRBD1. V trimming: 4 bases; J trimming: 5 bases; junction bases outside the gene matches: 4. Germline V gene lookup returns CDR1 DFQATT and CDR2 SNEGSKA (reference sequence). The CDR3 has 12 amino acids. The CDR3 reads CSAIGQGNEQYF. The DNA of the CDR3 is TGCAGTGCTATTGGACAGGGCAACGAGCAGTACTTC.

This clonotype counts as medium-sized. The J gene is TRBJ2-7, the V gene TRBV28; TRBD2 matches at 13 bases. The length of the CDR3 is 16 residues. The J segment lost 3 bases and the V segment lost 4 bases, leaving 6 bases of the junction unmatched. Germline assignment: CDR1 MDHEN and CDR2 SYDVKM. The CDR3 nucleotides are TGTGCCAGCAGTTCCGCCTGGACTAGCGGGAGCTACGAGCAGTACTTC. Its translation is CASSSAWTSGSYEQYF.

This clonotype came up a few times. V is TRBV3-1 and J is TRBJ1-5; weak D call: TRBD1 (5 bases). V shed 4 bases and J shed 0 bases, with 10 bases lying between them. CDR1 LGHDT and CDR2 YNNKEL come from the germline V gene (reference sequence). The CDR3 loop spans 15 amino acids. CDR3 sequence: CASSLGPNSNQPQHF. CDR3 nucleotides: TGTGCCAGCAGCCTGGGACCTAATAGCAATCAGCCCCAGCATTTT.

A few counts support this clonotype. The gene calls are TRBV5-1 and TRBJ2-7, with TRBD2 identical over 7 bases. The J segment lost 3 bases and the V segment lost 3 bases, leaving 6 bases of the junction unmatched. This CDR3 is 14 amino acids long. The germline V gene has CDR1 SGHRS and CDR2 YFSETQ. CDR3 DNA: TGCGCCAGCAGCTCCCAATCTAGCGGCTACGAGCAGTACTTC. Amino acids: CASSSQSSGYEQYF. Drawing the rest from reference TRBV5-1 and TRBJ2-7, the complete variable domain is KAGVTQTPRYLIKTRGQQVTLSCSPISGHRSVSWYQQTPGQGLQFLFEYFSETQRNKGNFPGRFSGRQFSNSRSEMNVSTLELGDSALYLCASSSQSSGYEQYFGPGTRLTVT.

In its sample, this clonotype was seen many times. The chain joins TRBV7-2 to TRBJ2-5, with D perhaps matching TRBD2 (5 bases). The germline V gene has CDR1 SGHTA and CDR2 FQGNSA. CDR3 length equals 15 residues. The V end was cut by 4 bases, the J end by 4 bases, with 16 bases between. The CDR3 region is CASSSPNGVRETQYF. DNA of the CDR3: TGTGCCAGCAGCTCGCCCAACGGGGTTCGAGAGACCCAGTACTTC.

This clonotype was counted at least ten times. V is TRBV6-4 and J is TRBJ1-1, with D unclear. This CDR3 region has 14 residues. The ends were cut back, 4 bases at V and 1 base at J, with 10 bases in the middle. CDR1 and CDR2 from the germline V gene are MRHNA and SNTAGT. The CDR3 sequence: CASSGVEKNTEAFF. CDR3 DNA sequence: TGTGCCAGCAGTGGGGTAGAAAAGAACACTGAAGCTTTCTTT.

This clonotype was counted ten times or more. V gene TRBV20-1 combines with J gene TRBJ2-4, with D possibly matching TRBD2 (5 bases). V was trimmed by 7 bases and J by 3 bases, leaving 10 bases between them. This CDR3 has 12 amino acids. In germline, CDR1 is DFQATT, CDR2 SNEGSKA (reference sequence). The CDR3 coding sequence is TGCAGTGTCTCCGGGAACAAAAACATTCAGTACTTC. Translation gives CSVSGNKNIQYF.

This clonotype occurred many times. The chain recombines TRBV2 with TRBJ1-1; unclear D gene. This CDR3 has 16 residues. CDR1 and CDR2 (germline): SNHLY, FYNNEI. V was trimmed by 1 base and J by 2 bases, leaving 14 bases between them. In DNA, the CDR3 is TGTGCCAGCAGTGAAGGTCTATCAGAGCGCAACACTGAAGCTTTCTTT. Translating it yields CASSEGLSERNTEAFF.

As concerns this clonotype: This could be a read error, since a much larger clone is one nucleotide away. The chain is built from TRBV6-6 and TRBJ1-1; no firm D call. In germline, CDR1 is MNHNY, CDR2 SVGAGI (reference sequence). This CDR3 has 13 amino acids. CDR3 protein: CVPQEQPLTEAFF. In DNA form, the CDR3 reads TGTGTCCCTCAGGAGCAGCCACTCACTGAAGCTTTCTTT.

This clonotype is classed as medium-sized (0.01 to 0.1%). The V gene is TRBV20-1, the J gene TRBJ2-7; tentatively, D is TRBD1 (6 bases). The V end was cut by 6 bases, the J end by 3 bases, with 9 bases between. This CDR3 has 11 residues. CDR1 and CDR2 from the germline V gene are DFQATT and SNEGSKA (reference sequence). CDR3 sequence: CSAGGDYEQYF. Here the CDR3 DNA reads TGCAGTGCAGGGGGAGACTACGAGCAGTACTTC.

This chain links TRBV14 with TRBJ1-1, with TRBD1 as a possible D gene (5 bases). V lost 4 bases and J lost 11, with 17 bases in between. The V gene's germline CDR1 is SGHDN and CDR2 FVKESK. The CDR3 covers 13 residues. CDR3 nucleotide sequence: TGTGCCAGCAGCCCGCAGGGCCAGACAACGGCTTTCTTT. It is translated as CASSPQGQTTAFF.

There are many counts of this clonotype. The chain carries TRBV28 and TRBJ1-1; D is uncertain. V was clipped by 7 bases and J by 4 bases, with 16 bases between them. CDR1 MDHEN and CDR2 SYDVKM come from the germline V gene. The CDR3 is made up of 14 amino acids. CDR3 in DNA: TGTGCCAGCATACTAGGGATTCCCAGCACTGAAGCTTTCTTT. It codes for CASILGIPSTEAFF.

This clonotype is medium-sized within its sample. The chain uses TRBV6-1 and TRBJ2-1, with 9 bases aligning to TRBD2. Losses at the gene ends were 7 bases for V and 0 bases for J; bases not matched to a gene: 4. CDR1 and CDR2 (germline): MNHNS, SASEGT. The CDR3 has 15 residues. As DNA, the CDR3 is TGTGCCAGCACCGTACTAGCGGGCTCCTACAATGAGCAGTTCTTC. This translates into CASTVLAGSYNEQFF.

There are many counts of this clonotype. V usage is TRBV20-1 and J usage is TRBJ2-3; the D gene is possibly TRBD2 (5 bases). V was trimmed by 2 bases and J by 4 bases, leaving 7 bases between them. CDR3 size: 12 residues. CDR1 is DFQATT and CDR2 is SNEGSKA in the germline V gene (reference sequence). For the CDR3, the DNA is TGCAGTGCTAGATCACTAGCAGATACGCAGTATTTT. It yields the protein CSARSLADTQYF.

This clonotype was seen many times. The genes are TRBV20-1 and TRBJ2-5, with 16 nucleotides matching TRBD2. This CDR3 comprises 16 residues. The V gene's germline CDR1 is DFQATT and CDR2 SNEGSKA (reference sequence). Unmatched junction bases numbered 9, after V lost 6 bases and J lost 5 bases. The CDR3, as DNA: TGCAGTGCCACCGGGACTAGCGGGAGGGCCCTCGAGACCCAGTACTTC. Translation: CSATGTSGRALETQYF.

This clonotype is labeled as medium-sized. The genes are TRBV27 and TRBJ2-3; D is perhaps TRBD2 (5 bases). Trimming shortened V by 5 bases and J by 4 bases, and 13 bases separated the two germline ends. Germline V gives CDR1 MNHEY, CDR2 SMNVEV (reference sequence). CDR3 length equals 14 residues. CDR3 residues: CASSPRPGSDTQYF. DNA of the CDR3: TGTGCCAGCAGTCCCCGCCCGGGATCAGATACGCAGTATTTT.

This clonotype was recorded at least ten times. The chain recombines TRBV3-1 with TRBJ2-5; 7 bases line up with TRBD1. The germline V gene encodes CDR1 LGHDT and CDR2 YNNKEL (reference sequence). This CDR3 spans 15 amino acids. Trimming took 1 base from V and 3 from J; bases not matched to a gene: 5. CDR3 DNA sequence: TGTGCCAGCAGCCAAGGCGGTACAGGGGAAGAGACCCAGTACTTC. Residues: CASSQGGTGEETQYF.

This clonotype was recorded at least ten times. This chain links TRBV4-1 with TRBJ2-4, with 16 bases that match TRBD2. Germline-derived CDR1 and CDR2 are MGHRA and YSYEKL. V lost 1 base to trimming and J lost 0 bases; unmatched junction nucleotides: 6. There are 20 residues in the CDR3. CDR3 sequence: CASSQGGLAGGDLAKNIQYF. CDR3 bases: TGCGCCAGCAGCCAAGGGGGACTAGCGGGAGGGGACCTAGCCAAAAACATTCAGTACTTC.

The chain is built from TRBV28 and TRBJ2-7; TRBD2 matches at 8 bases. This CDR3 is 18 amino acids long. Losses at the gene ends were 9 bases for V and 3 bases for J; bases not matched to a gene: 22. Germline V gene lookup returns CDR1 MDHEN and CDR2 SYDVKM. DNA of the CDR3: TGTGCCAGTAGCCCCGGGGCACCTAGTAGCGGGATACTCTACGAGCAGTACTTC. The encoded protein is CASSPGAPSSGILYEQYF.

This clonotype has just one count. The V call is TRBV6-2 or TRBV6-3, the J call TRBJ1-3, with D possibly being TRBD1 (5 bases). The germline gives CDR1 MNHEY, CDR2 SVGEGT. This CDR3 has 16 amino acids. Trimming stripped 3 bases from V and 2 bases from J, with 14 bases between. The CDR3 coding sequence is TGTGCCAGCAGTTATACTGGCCAGGGAACTGGAAACACCATATATTTT. Protein sequence: CASSYTGQGTGNTIYF.

This clonotype qualifies as medium-sized. The chain employs TRBV7-9 and TRBJ1-1, with no clear D. The CDR3 runs 13 residues. Trimming took off 3 bases at V and 1 base at J, with 6 bases between the two ends. Germline lookup yields CDR1 SEHNR and CDR2 FQNEAQ (reference sequence). The DNA of the CDR3 is TGTGCCAGCAGCTTGACTTGGAACACTGAAGCTTTCTTT. It yields the protein CASSLTWNTEAFF.

As to this clonotype: One end of the junction varies from germline; a read error may be responsible. The rearrangement uses TRBV6-1 and TRBJ2-7; D is unclear. This CDR3 has 19 amino acids. Germline CDR1 is MNHNS and CDR2 is SASEGT. Here the CDR3 DNA reads TGTGCCGGCAGTGAAGTTCTAAGTCGGGCACGCCGTGGCTCCTACGAGCAGTACTTC. Translating it yields CAGSEVLSRARRGSYEQYF.